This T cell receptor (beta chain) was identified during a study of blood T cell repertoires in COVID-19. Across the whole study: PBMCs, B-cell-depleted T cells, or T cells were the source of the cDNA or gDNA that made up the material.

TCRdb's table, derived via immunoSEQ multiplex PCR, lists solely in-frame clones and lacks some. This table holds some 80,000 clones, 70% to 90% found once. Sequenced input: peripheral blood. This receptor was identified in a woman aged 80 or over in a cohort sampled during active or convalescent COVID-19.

The DNA for the CDR3 is TGTGCCATCAAACGGGACAGGAGGACCACTGAAGCTTTCTTT. Its protein product is CAIKRDRRTTEAFF. This chain uses TRBV10-3 with TRBJ1-1, with 8 bases that match TRBD1. CDR1 ENHRY and CDR2 SYGVKD come from the germline V gene. V shed 7 bases and J 4 bases; nucleotides not matched to a gene: 8. CDR3 length: 14 amino acids.